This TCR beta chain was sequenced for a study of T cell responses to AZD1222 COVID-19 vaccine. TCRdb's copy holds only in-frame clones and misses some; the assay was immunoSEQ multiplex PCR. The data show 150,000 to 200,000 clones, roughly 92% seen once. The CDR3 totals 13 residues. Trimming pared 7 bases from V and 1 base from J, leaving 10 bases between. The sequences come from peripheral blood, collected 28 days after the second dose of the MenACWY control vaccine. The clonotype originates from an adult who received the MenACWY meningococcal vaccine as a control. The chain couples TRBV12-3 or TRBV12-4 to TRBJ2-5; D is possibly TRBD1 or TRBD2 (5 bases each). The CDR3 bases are TGTGCCAGCACCCTGGGGGTCCAAGAGACCCAGTACTTC. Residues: CASTLGVQETQYF.